Listed here are 32 T cell receptor beta chains from one sample, sequenced in a study of shared clonotypes between healthy human individuals. Profiling relied on immunoSEQ multiplex PCR, and the TCRdb table lists in-frame clones only, not all of them. The sample yields about 2 million clones, over 85% seen once. Specimen: naive CD4+ T cells sorted from blood. Noted subset: CD45RA+ positively selected. All receptors derive from a man younger than 35 in good health.

The V gene is TRBV5-4, the J gene TRBJ2-5; TRBD2 agrees at 8 bases. The ends lost 4 bases at V and 5 bases at J; junction bases unmatched: 10. CDR1 SGHNT and CDR2 YYREEE come from the germline V gene (reference sequence). This CDR3 comprises 15 residues. CDR3 nucleotides: TGTGCCAGCAGCCCCCTTCCGGGAGGGTGGGAGACCCAGTACTTC. As protein: CASSPLPGGWETQYF.

The V and J genes are TRBV28 and TRBJ2-5; 13 bases match TRBD2. Germline trimming cut 5 bases from V and 2 bases from J; bases unmatched to any gene: 5. The CDR3 length is 16 residues. Germline assignment: CDR1 MDHEN and CDR2 SYDVKM. The CDR3 DNA is TGTGCCAGCAGTCTAGGGACTAGCGGGGCACAAGAGACCCAGTACTTC. Protein: CASSLGTSGAQETQYF. Variable domain in full (rest from reference TRBV28 and TRBJ2-5): DVKVTQSSRYLVKRTGEKVFLECVQDMDHENMFWYRQDPGLGLRLIYFSYDVKMKEKGDIPEGYSVSREKKERFSLILESASTNQTSMYLCASSLGTSGAQETQYFGPGTRLLVL.

This rearrangement joins TRBV5-1 to TRBJ1-1; D remains unclear. The CDR3 is 13 residues long. CDR1 is SGHRS and CDR2 is YFSETQ in the germline V gene. With 4 bases removed from V and 3 bases from J, the gap between germline ends came to 10 bases. CDR3 residues: CASSQNLDTEAFF. For the CDR3, the DNA is TGCGCCAGCAGCCAGAACCTGGACACTGAAGCTTTCTTT.

As regards this clone: This may come from a read error, since a much larger clone is one base off. J is TRBJ2-5 and V is TRBV2; a possible D gene is TRBD2 (5 bases). CDR1 is SNHLY, CDR2 FYNNEI, per germline. V was pared by 6 bases and J by 0 bases, with 8 bases between. This CDR3 comprises 13 residues. The CDR3 loop reads CASSAGNQETQYF. In DNA, the CDR3 is TGTGCCAGCAGCGCCGGGAACCAAGAGACCCAGTACTTC.

The genes are TRBV30 and TRBJ1-6; 7 positions agree with TRBD1. This CDR3 is built from 14 residues. The J segment lost 7 bases and the V segment lost 4 bases, leaving 7 bases of the junction unmatched. The germline gives CDR1 GTSNPN, CDR2 SVGIG (reference sequence). The CDR3 loop is CAWTATGLNSPLHF. The CDR3, as DNA: TGTGCCTGGACCGCGACAGGGTTGAATTCACCCCTCCACTTT.

V is TRBV5-1 and J is TRBJ2-5; the match to TRBD2 covers 10 bases. The V gene's germline CDR1 is SGHRS and CDR2 YFSETQ. The ends lost 4 bases at V and 0 bases at J; junction bases unmatched: 9. The CDR3 consists of 17 residues. The CDR3 coding sequence is TGCGCCAGCAGCCCCTCCGGGACTAGCGCGTACCAAGAGACCCAGTACTTC. Translation: CASSPSGTSAYQETQYF.

The rearrangement links TRBV10-3 to TRBJ2-1, with 9 positions matching TRBD2. The CDR3 is 15 residues long. CDR1 is ENHRY and CDR2 is SYGVKD in the germline V gene. V was pared by 5 bases and J by 8 bases, with 10 bases of the junction left unmatched. DNA of the CDR3: TGTGCCATCAGTTCTGGACTAGCGCGAGGAGATGAGCAGTTCTTC. Protein: CAISSGLARGDEQFF.

The J gene is TRBJ1-2, the V gene TRBV6-1; D remains ambiguous. The length of the CDR3 is 13 residues. V was pared by 4 bases and J by 8 bases, with 14 bases between. Germline assignment: CDR1 MNHNS and CDR2 SASEGT. The CDR3 DNA sequence: TGTGCCAGCAGTGGGCAGGACTTGTTGGGCTACACCTTC. Translated: CASSGQDLLGYTF.

The chain carries TRBV29-1 and TRBJ2-7, with 10 bases matching TRBD1. The CDR3 runs to 12 residues. Germline-derived CDR1 and CDR2 are SQVTM and ANQGSEA. J gave up 12 bases and V 4 bases, and 9 bases lay outside the gene matches. Here the CDR3 DNA reads TGCAGCGTTGCGCGACAGGGGGCCGCGATGTACTTC. It encodes CSVARQGAAMYF.

This chain connects TRBV4-1 to TRBJ1-2; no firm D call. Trimming left V 1 base short and J 0 bases short, with 9 bases between. Germline V gene lookup returns CDR1 MGHRA and CDR2 YSYEKL. CDR3 length: 15 amino acids. The CDR3 DNA reads as TGCGCCAGCAGCCAAGGTTACAGTTCTAACTATGGCTACACCTTC. Protein: CASSQGYSSNYGYTF.

V and J are TRBV7-8 and TRBJ1-5; perhaps TRBD1 as D (6 bases). Between the trimmed V and J ends, which lost 7 bases and 5 bases, there was a span of 24 bases. The length of the CDR3 is 17 residues. CDR1 and CDR2 from the germline V gene are SGHVS and FQNEAQ. This chain's CDR3 is CASTIGAGAKFDQPQHF. For the CDR3, the DNA is TGTGCCAGCACCATTGGGGCAGGGGCTAAGTTTGATCAGCCCCAGCATTTT. Based on the CDR3 plus reference TRBV7-8 and TRBJ1-5, the full variable domain is GAGVSQSPRYKVAKRGQDVALRCDPISGHVSLFWYQQALGQGPEFLTYFQNEAQLDKSGLPSDRFFAERPEGSVSTLKIQRTQQEDSAVYLCASTIGAGAKFDQPQHFGDGTRLSIL.

This chain joins TRBV28 and TRBJ2-5, with no clear D. Germline V CDR1 and CDR2: MDHEN, SYDVKM. V gave up 4 bases and J gave up 3 bases, with 12 bases separating them. The CDR3 consists of 14 residues. The CDR3 DNA follows: TGTGCCAGCAGTTCCCGGGCCGGAGAAGAGACCCAGTACTTC. Amino acids: CASSSRAGEETQYF.

The V gene is TRBV2, the J gene TRBJ2-3, with 13 bases that match TRBD2. Germline loops: CDR1 SNHLY, CDR2 FYNNEI. The CDR3 consists of 15 residues. After removal of 4 bases from V and 4 bases from J, the junction contained 2 bases not matched to a gene. DNA of the CDR3: TGTGCCAGCAGTGTGGGACTAGCGGGACCAGATACGCAGTATTTT. Residues: CASSVGLAGPDTQYF.

The rearrangement links TRBV7-8 to TRBJ2-7; TRBD1 matches at 7 bases. With V trimmed by 4 bases and J by 2 bases, 14 bases remained unmatched. The CDR3 extends over 17 amino acids. CDR1 and CDR2 from the germline V gene are SGHVS and FQNEAQ. CDR3 loop: CASSSLSLGDRAYEQYF. The CDR3 nucleotides are TGTGCCAGCAGCTCACTCTCCCTTGGGGACAGAGCCTACGAGCAGTACTTC.

This sequence joins TRBV7-2 and TRBJ1-2, with D tentatively TRBD1 (5 bases). In germline, CDR1 is SGHTA, CDR2 FQGNSA. CDR3 length equals 15 residues. V was cut by 5 bases and J by 0 bases, with 13 bases left in between. CDR3 loop: CASSLGGLANYGYTF. The CDR3 region has the DNA TGTGCCAGCAGCCTGGGGGGGTTAGCTAACTATGGCTACACCTTC.

This clone was detected once. The rearrangement joins TRBV5-1 to TRBJ2-7, with TRBD2 identical over 7 bases. J lost 5 bases, V lost 5 bases, and 10 bases had no gene match. This CDR3 comprises 14 residues. Germline CDR1 and CDR2: SGHRS and YFSETQ. The CDR3 reads CASRVDGRPHEQYF. The CDR3 bases are TGCGCCAGCAGAGTCGACGGGAGGCCCCACGAGCAGTACTTC.

The chain has TRBV5-4 and TRBJ1-3; D unclear. Germline V gene lookup returns CDR1 SGHNT and CDR2 YYREEE (reference sequence). The CDR3 spans 14 residues. With 2 bases removed from V and 0 bases from J, the gap between germline ends came to 6 bases. The CDR3 bases are TGTGCCAGCAGCTTTAAGGGCTCTGGAAACACCATATATTTT. Its translation is CASSFKGSGNTIYF.

V usage is TRBV5-4 and J usage is TRBJ2-3; D gene ambiguous. This CDR3 has 12 amino acids. CDR1 and CDR2 from the germline V gene are SGHNT and YYREEE (reference sequence). V lost 3 bases to trimming and J lost 6 bases, with 8 bases between them. CDR3 nucleotide sequence: TGTGCCAGCAGCTCGATTCCTGATACGCAGTATTTT. Encoded protein: CASSSIPDTQYF.

About this clone itself: Other DNA sequences in this sample translate to the same CDR3. V gene TRBV20-1 combines with J gene TRBJ1-1; tentative D call: TRBD1 (6 bases). The CDR3 loop spans 11 amino acids. Trimming took off 3 bases at V and 8 bases at J, with 10 bases between the two ends. CDR1 and CDR2 from the germline V gene are DFQATT and SNEGSKA (reference sequence). The CDR3 sequence: CSASRTDEAFF. CDR3 in DNA: TGCAGTGCTAGCAGGACAGACGAAGCTTTCTTT.

This clone was seen a handful of times. This chain joins TRBV28 and TRBJ1-2, with D uncertain. This CDR3 contains 11 residues. The germline gives CDR1 MDHEN, CDR2 SYDVKM. V shed 8 bases and J shed 8 bases, with 12 bases lying between them. The CDR3 loop reads CASSAYNGYTF. The CDR3 region has the DNA TGTGCCAGCTCGGCGTACAACGGCTACACCTTC.

The chain links TRBV11-2 to TRBJ2-5; 8 bases are shared with TRBD1. This CDR3 spans 14 amino acids. In germline, CDR1 is SGHAT, CDR2 FQNNGV. Germline trimming cut 5 bases from V and 5 bases from J; bases unmatched to any gene: 7. The CDR3 reads CASSHDRGGETQYF. Written as DNA, the CDR3 is TGTGCCAGCAGCCACGACAGGGGCGGGGAGACCCAGTACTTC.

The genes are TRBV7-9 and TRBJ2-5, with TRBD2 identical over 9 bases. Trimming took 3 bases from V and 5 from J; bases not matched to a gene: 10. This CDR3 has 16 amino acids. Germline values: CDR1 SEHNR, CDR2 FQNEAQ (reference sequence). The CDR3 sequence is CASSFSLAGVRETQYF. In DNA form, the CDR3 reads TGTGCCAGCAGCTTTTCCTTAGCGGGGGTTCGCGAGACCCAGTACTTC.

The V and J genes are TRBV11-1 and TRBJ2-3; 9 bases fit TRBD1. The CDR3 totals 13 residues. Unmatched junction bases numbered 1, after V lost 5 bases and J lost 4 bases. Germline CDR1 SGHAT, CDR2 FQDESV (reference sequence). The CDR3 DNA follows: TGTGCCAGCAGCCGGACAGGGGCAGATACGCAGTATTTT. This translates into CASSRTGADTQYF.

The CDR3 spells CASRTPDRGDYGYTF. The CDR3 region has the DNA TGTGCCAGCAGGACCCCCGACAGGGGGGACTATGGCTACACCTTC. The chain recombines TRBV6-1 with TRBJ1-2, with TRBD1 matching over 9 bases. This CDR3 comprises 15 residues. Germline V gene lookup returns CDR1 MNHNS and CDR2 SASEGT. The V and J ends lost 6 bases and 3 bases, in that order; junction bases with no gene match: 8.

The gene calls are TRBV5-1 and TRBJ2-3, with D tentatively TRBD1 (6 bases). Looked up from germline, CDR1 is SGHRS and CDR2 is YFSETQ. The V end was cut by 2 bases, the J end by 4 bases, with 11 bases between. The CDR3 is made up of 14 amino acids. CDR3 protein: CASSLLGAPDTQYF. CDR3 nucleotides: TGCGCCAGCAGCTTATTGGGGGCGCCAGATACGCAGTATTTT. Looking up the rest from reference TRBV5-1 and TRBJ2-3 gives the full variable domain: KAGVTQTPRYLIKTRGQQVTLSCSPISGHRSVSWYQQTPGQGLQFLFEYFSETQRNKGNFPGRFSGRQFSNSRSEMNVSTLELGDSALYLCASSLLGAPDTQYFGPGTRLTVL.

This chain uses TRBV6-6 with TRBJ2-7; 7 bases agree with TRBD2. The CDR3 loop spans 13 amino acids. CDR1 is MNHNY, CDR2 SVGAGI, per germline (reference sequence). Losses at the gene ends were 8 bases for V and 3 bases for J; bases not matched to a gene: 7. The CDR3 loop reads CASLRTRDYEQYF. DNA of the CDR3: TGTGCCAGCCTCCGGACTAGAGACTACGAGCAGTACTTC.

The chain carries TRBV7-8 and TRBJ1-1; weak D call: TRBD1 (5 bases). This CDR3 spans 13 amino acids. In germline, CDR1 is SGHVS, CDR2 FQNEAQ. Trimming left V 3 bases short and J 7 bases short, with 12 bases between. The CDR3 bases are TGTGCCAGCAGCTTTGGAAGGACATATGAAGCTTTCTTT. Its protein is CASSFGRTYEAFF.

The V and J genes are TRBV7-2 and TRBJ2-7; D is unclear. V lost 2 bases and J 12 bases, leaving 17 bases between the germline ends. The CDR3 covers 13 residues. The germline V gene encodes CDR1 SGHTA and CDR2 FQGNSA. The CDR3 bases are TGTGCCAGCAGCTTACCTGACTCCCACAGCCTGTACTTC. It translates to CASSLPDSHSLYF.

This rearrangement joins TRBV5-1 to TRBJ2-2; 7 bases agree with TRBD2. The CDR3 length is 17 residues. V dropped 4 bases and J dropped 3; count of bases not matched to a gene: 12. The germline V gene has CDR1 SGHRS and CDR2 YFSETQ. The CDR3 protein is CASSLRSAGLDTGELFF. DNA of the CDR3: TGCGCCAGCAGCCTAAGGTCAGCGGGACTTGACACCGGGGAGCTGTTTTTT.

The chain combines TRBV5-5 with TRBJ2-7, with TRBD1 matching over 8 bases. The germline CDR1 and CDR2 sequences are SGHKS and YYEKEE (reference sequence). The CDR3 has 14 amino acids. The V and J ends lost 0 bases and 2 bases, in that order; junction bases with no gene match: 1. The CDR3 sequence: CASSLDRGTYEQYF. The CDR3 DNA reads TGTGCCAGCAGCTTGGACAGGGGGACCTACGAGCAGTACTTC.

The chain is built from TRBV10-2 and TRBJ2-4; 9 bases agree with TRBD2. V shed 2 bases, J shed 0 bases, and the junction held 14 bases outside the gene matches. The CDR3 is made up of 20 amino acids. Per germline, CDR1 WSHSY and CDR2 SAAADI. DNA for the CDR3: TGCGCCAGCAGTGAGGATGCGGGGGGGGCTGTAAAGCTAGCCAAAAACATTCAGTACTTC. The encoded protein is CASSEDAGGAVKLAKNIQYF.

This clone occurred a few times. The rearrangement links TRBV5-4 to TRBJ1-2; tentatively, D is TRBD1 (5 bases). The V end lost 1 base, the J end lost 3 bases, and 10 bases lay between the germline ends. The germline CDR1 and CDR2 sequences are SGHNT and YYREEE (reference sequence). The CDR3 spans 14 residues. Here the CDR3 reads CASSLNQGDYGYTF. As DNA, the CDR3 is TGTGCCAGCAGCTTGAATCAGGGCGACTATGGCTACACCTTC. The whole variable domain, filled in from reference TRBV5-4 and TRBJ1-2, reads ETGVTQSPTHLIKTRGQQVTLRCSSQSGHNTVSWYQQALGQGPQFIFQYYREEENGRGNFPPRFSGLQFPNYSSELNVNALELDDSALYLCASSLNQGDYGYTFGSGTRLTVV.